A single TCR beta chain is shown here with its context. Antigen unknown. Regarding the study as a whole: In terms of TCR gene usage, tumor memory CD4+ T cells clustered together with blood and lymph node memory CD4+ cells, as well as with lymph node naive CD4+ cells.

Semi-nested PCR with Nested Universal Primer A followed constant-region reverse priming of full-length variable regions. TCRdb reprocessed the 5' RACE reads via MiXCR and lists one record per CDR3 protein. The repertoire has about 57,000 distinct CDR3 sequences, about 26% of them found once; the top ten carry 2% to 2.5%. Treg sorting used a CD4+CD25+CD127-/low gate. The material sequenced was tumor-infiltrating Tregs sorted from the breast tumor. The sequence derives from a female donor with breast cancer.

CDR3 amino acids: CASSPAAGGWNQPQHF. CDR3 nucleotide sequence: TGTGCCAGCAGTCCGGCGGCGGGGGGTTGGAATCAGCCCCAGCATTTT. The rearrangement links TRBV6-1 to TRBJ1-5, with D maybe TRBD1 (5 bases). CDR1 MNHNS and CDR2 SASEGT come from the germline V gene. V lost 5 bases to trimming and J lost 4 bases, with 18 bases between them. CDR3 length: 16 residues.